This T cell receptor (beta chain) was observed in a study of blood T cell repertoires in COVID-19 (TCRdb year 2020). For the wider study: The collaborator samples originated in the United States, Italy and Spain and spanned the acute and convalescent phases of COVID-19. The material from the prospective study consisted of cDNA or gDNA derived from T cells, B-cell-depleted T cells, or PBMCs. Subjects who had been exposed to COVID-19, were actively infected with it, or had recovered from it provided the deeply sampled blood TCRbeta repertoires that made up the dataset. A freely available public database, intended as a resource for researchers studying the immune response to SARS-CoV-2, is where the repertoires were released. Samples were obtained from the ongoing ImmuneRACE study (first 160 participants) and from 1,254 subjects provided by 6 global collaborators. Nearly every sample came with metadata listing a de-identified subject ID, COVID-19 status, age in years and sex. Where HLA class I and class II types were available, the types were taken from metadata supplied by the sample provider, not from assay-based typing.

The immunoSEQ Assay, a bias-controlled multiplex PCR, was used to amplify TCRbeta CDR3 regions from genomic DNA. The authors processed their data as follows. Nucleated cell counts per sample were estimated from amplification of reference gene primers within the assay. To quantify the absolute abundance of each unique TCRbeta CDR3 rearrangement, sequence reads were collapsed and filtered. For each sample, productive Simpson clonality was calculated as the square root of Simpson's diversity index over productive rearrangements. Here the immuneACCESS table is served through TCRdb, limited to in-frame sequences with V and J called. Missing clones are a known gap in these copies; in checked studies unresolved V genes cover under half, and the rest lacks a known reason. V, J and clone size are taken as reported in that table, and D and trimming were inferred from the DNA itself. This sample gives roughly 130,000 clones in total; roughly 80% of them show up just once. Of the sample, 1.5% to 2% falls within the top ten clones.

What the research found in general, with its limitations: The quantity of clinical and demographic metadata differed by source and by participant and was supplied without curation.

Germline trimming: 6 bases from V, 4 bases from J; junction bases outside gene matches: 5. The CDR3 covers 13 residues, taking in both the cysteine and the phenylalanine. Only the CDR3 DNA is retained, 39 bases long and in frame from the first base. The germline V gene encodes CDR1 WNHNN and CDR2 SYGVQD (reference sequence). Whole blood was collected in K2EDTA tubes by collaborating institutions according to the institutions' own protocols. For TCRbeta analysis, collaborators shipped samples as frozen whole blood, isolated PBMCs, or DNA extracted from either of those sample types. Remarks on this clone: Its antigen target is currently unknown. No clone much larger than this one lies a single base away; base qualities are absent.

The chain was built from TRBV10-1 and TRBJ1-1, with 7 bases matching TRBD1. The origin of this receptor is a man between 70 and 80 years old with acute or convalescent COVID-19. Input material: peripheral blood. The DNA reads as follows: TGCGCCAGCAGCCCGACAGGGTCCACTGAAGCTTTCTTT. The encoded protein is CASSPTGSTEAFF.